These T cell receptor beta chains were read from a single sample in a study of regulatory T cells in long-lasting Graves disease. TCRdb processed the multiplex PCR reads anew with MiXCR; each CDR3 protein has one entry. Among about 610,000 distinct CDR3 sequences listed, about 16% were seen once. The sample was also reused in another study, on T cells in Graves' hyperthyroidism and ophthalmopathy.

Sequenced material: peripheral blood mononuclear cells (PBMCs), taken at new diagnosis, from a patient treated with antithyroid drugs. The receptors derive from a man aged 18 to 35 with Graves disease. The conserved cysteine and the conserved F or W are not part of the CDR3 here. A D gene is named only where the DNA matches it firmly.

>TRBV20-1|NA|TRBJ2-5
SARDQRGAQETQY
>TRBV28|NA|TRBJ1-1
ASTAKGIMNTEAF
>TRBV7-2|NA|TRBJ2-7
ASSLGTGSSYEQY
>TRBV5-1|TRBD2|TRBJ2-1
ASSLEPPGGNEQF
>TRBV9|NA|TRBJ2-4
ASSVVEREAKNIQY
>TRBV27|TRBD1|TRBJ1-1
ASSFRGMNTEAF
>TRBV20-1|NA|TRBJ2-7
SGLDSFSYEQY
>TRBV18|NA|TRBJ1-1
ASSPRDQGNTEAF
>TRBV12-3/TRBV12-4|NA|TRBJ2-1
ASRFGRSSYNEQF
>TRBV2|NA|TRBJ1-5
ASSGGWSGREGNQPQH